This TCR beta chain was sequenced during a study of OX40 agonist ivuxolimab in advanced cancers. In the study overall: Previous treatment with anti-PD-1, anti-PD-L1 or anti-CTLA-4 therapy was allowed; about 44% had received some. General study findings and limits: The study found among the lowest clonal expansion in partial responders at 0.1-3.0 mg/kg.

Only a few counts were recorded for this clone. Its antigen is unidentified. Blood specimens came from baseline, cycle 4 day 1, and cycle 7 day 1. Some clones are missing from TCRdb's copy, which holds only in-frame ones; the method was immunoSEQ multiplex PCR. The sample lists around 26,000 clones; over 75% were seen once. This clonotype was sampled from an adult with an advanced solid tumor such as melanoma, head and neck, liver or kidney cancer. Sample: CD4+ or CD8+ T cells sorted from blood, taken in a trial of the OX40 agonist ivuxolimab.

CDR3 coding DNA: TGTGCCAGCAGCGTTACAGAGTCTGGGGCCAACGTCCTGACTTTC. As protein: CASSVTESGANVLTF. The rearrangement links TRBV7-9 to TRBJ2-6; D remains ambiguous. Trimming left V 5 bases short and J 1 base short, with 9 bases between. Germline lookup yields CDR1 SEHNR and CDR2 FQNEAQ (reference sequence). The CDR3 loop spans 15 amino acids. The full variable domain, completed using reference TRBV7-9 and TRBJ2-6, is DTGVSQNPRHKITKRGQNVTFRCDPISEHNRLYWYRQTLGQGPEFLTYFQNEAQLEKSRLLSDRFSAERPKGSFSTLEIQRTEQGDSAMYLCASSVTESGANVLTFGAGSRLTVL.